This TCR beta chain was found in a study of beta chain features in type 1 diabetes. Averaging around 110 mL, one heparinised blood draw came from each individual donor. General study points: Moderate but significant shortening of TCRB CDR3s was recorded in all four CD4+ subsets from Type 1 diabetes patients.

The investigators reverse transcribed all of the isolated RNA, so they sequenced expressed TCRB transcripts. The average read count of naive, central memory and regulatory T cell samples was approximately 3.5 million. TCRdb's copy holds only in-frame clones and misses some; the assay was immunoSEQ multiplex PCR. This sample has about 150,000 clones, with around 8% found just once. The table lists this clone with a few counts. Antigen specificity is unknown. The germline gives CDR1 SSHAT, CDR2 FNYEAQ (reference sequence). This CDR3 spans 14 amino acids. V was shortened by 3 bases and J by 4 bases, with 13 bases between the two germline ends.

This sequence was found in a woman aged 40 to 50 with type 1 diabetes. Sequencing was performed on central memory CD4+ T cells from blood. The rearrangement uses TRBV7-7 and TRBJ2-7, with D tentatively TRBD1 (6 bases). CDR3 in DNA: TGTGCCAGCAGCTTGAGCAGGGGAGAATACGAGCAGTACTTC. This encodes CASSLSRGEYEQYF.